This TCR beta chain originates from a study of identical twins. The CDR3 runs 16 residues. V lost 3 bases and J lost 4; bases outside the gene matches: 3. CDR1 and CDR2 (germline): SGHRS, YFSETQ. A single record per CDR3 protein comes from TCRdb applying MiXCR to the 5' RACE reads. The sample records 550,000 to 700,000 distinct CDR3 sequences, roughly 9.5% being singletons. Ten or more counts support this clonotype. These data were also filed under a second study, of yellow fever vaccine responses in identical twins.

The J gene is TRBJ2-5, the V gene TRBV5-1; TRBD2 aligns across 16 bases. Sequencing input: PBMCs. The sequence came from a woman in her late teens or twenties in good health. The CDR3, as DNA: TGCGCCAGCAGCTACGGGACTAGCGGGAGGGCAGAGACCCAGTACTTC. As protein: CASSYGTSGRAETQYF.